One and the same sample provided the 10 T cell receptor beta chains below, sequenced in a study of molecular identifiers for immune sequencing clone quantification. TCRdb re-derived calls from the PCR reads in MiXCR, one entry per CDR3 protein. The top ten hold roughly 0.8% of the sample, which has 250,000 to 350,000 distinct CDR3 sequences, about a fifth seen once. Input material: naive CD8+ T cells from blood, with Jurkat cell RNA spiked in. As for subset: FACS-sorted CD8+CD4-CCR7+CD45RA+ naive T cells. The receptors were sampled from a human donor in good health. Some libraries in this study had Jurkat cell RNA spiked in.

Many counts were recorded for this clonotype. The chain combines TRBV5-1 with TRBJ2-5; TRBD2 matches at 7 bases. The junction had 4 bases not matched to a gene; V was cut back by 2 bases and J by 3 bases. The CDR3 runs to 14 residues. The germline gives CDR1 SGHRS, CDR2 YFSETQ. Here the CDR3 DNA reads TGCGCCAGCAGCTTTTGGGGGGGAGAAGAGACCCAGTACTTC. As protein: CASSFWGGEETQYF.

This clonotype has ten or more counts. The chain links TRBV5-6 to TRBJ2-6, with D possibly being TRBD2 (6 bases). This CDR3 contains 19 residues. The V and J ends lost 1 base and 1 base respectively, with 18 bases between them. Germline V gives CDR1 SGHDT, CDR2 YYEEEE. CDR3 loop: CASSLWRRGGISGANVLTF. For the CDR3, the DNA is TGTGCCAGCAGCTTGTGGAGGAGGGGCGGGATTTCTGGGGCCAACGTCCTGACTTTC.

The CDR3 DNA is TGCAGTGCTAGAGCAGGGGGGGGCCCCTACGAGCAGTACTTC. Its protein is CSARAGGGPYEQYF. The chain is built from TRBV20-1 and TRBJ2-7; D may be TRBD1 or TRBD2 (7 bases each). The CDR3 has 14 amino acids. Trimming left V 1 base short and J 2 bases short, with 12 bases between. CDR1 is DFQATT and CDR2 is SNEGSKA in the germline V gene (reference sequence).

This clonotype was seen a handful of times. V gene TRBV10-2 combines with J gene TRBJ1-1; tentatively, D is TRBD1 (5 bases). CDR3 length equals 14 residues. The germline gives CDR1 WSHSY, CDR2 SAAADI. The germline V and J ends were trimmed by 9 bases and 1 base, with 15 bases remaining between them. CDR3 residues: CASRQTEENTEAFF. CDR3 coding DNA: TGCGCCAGTCGCCAGACAGAGGAGAACACTGAAGCTTTCTTT.

About this clonotype itself: A much larger clone lies one base from this, so it may be a read error. The V and J genes are TRBV6-5 and TRBJ2-5; no clear D gene. This CDR3 comprises 14 residues. V lost 0 bases to trimming and J lost 3 bases, with 8 bases between them. CDR1 and CDR2 from the germline V gene are MNHEY and SVGAGI. CDR3 region: CASSYSLDEETQYF. The CDR3 DNA reads TGTGCCAGCAGTTACTCGTTGGACGAAGAGACCCAGTACTTC.

The table lists this clonotype with many counts. The V and J genes are TRBV27 and TRBJ1-1; TRBD1 matches 9 bases. V lost 6 bases to trimming and J lost 3 bases; unmatched junction nucleotides: 11. From germline, CDR1 is MNHEY and CDR2 SMNVEV (reference sequence). This CDR3 contains 16 residues. The CDR3 reads CASRELLQGAYTEAFF. The CDR3 DNA sequence: TGTGCCAGCAGAGAGCTATTACAGGGGGCTTACACTGAAGCTTTCTTT.

The chain links TRBV15 to TRBJ2-5; weak D call: TRBD2 (6 bases). V was trimmed by 0 bases and J by 5 bases, leaving 13 bases between them. Germline V gene sequence: CDR1 LNHNV, CDR2 YYDKDF (reference sequence). The CDR3 spans 15 residues. This CDR3 is CATSRDVGSRETQYF. CDR3 sequence (DNA): TGTGCCACCAGCAGAGATGTCGGGAGTCGTGAGACCCAGTACTTC.

Turning to this clonotype: A single base separates this from a much larger clone, so it may be a read error. The gene calls are TRBV12-3 or TRBV12-4 and TRBJ2-2, with D possibly TRBD1 on 6 matching bases. CDR3 length: 15 amino acids. The CDR3 here is CASSLTGPYTGEPFF. The CDR3, as DNA: TGTGCCAGCAGTTTAACAGGGCCGTACACCGGGGAGCCGTTTTTT.

As to this clonotype: One base away lies a much larger clone, so this may be a sequencing read error. J is TRBJ1-1 and V is TRBV12-3 or TRBV12-4; D not resolved. The CDR3 consists of 14 residues. The CDR3 bases are TGTGCCGGCAGCCGACCGGCGATGAACACTGAAGCTTTCTTT. Translation: CAGSRPAMNTEAFF.

The V and J genes are TRBV19 and TRBJ2-7, with D unclear. The CDR3 is 14 amino acids. V lost 2 bases to trimming and J lost 6 bases, with 14 bases between them. Germline CDR1 reads LNHDA; CDR2 reads SQIVND (reference sequence). CDR3 loop: CASSISSGPCEQYF. DNA for the CDR3: TGTGCCAGTAGTATATCTAGTGGGCCCTGCGAGCAGTACTTC.